The clone carrying this T cell receptor (beta chain) was detected many times. The antigen is undetermined. The read terminates 3 residues before the CDR3 end, so the remaining end is supplied by the germline J gene. This sample was included in a study of T cell clonality in common variable immunodeficiency. Here immunoSEQ multiplex PCR was the method, and the copy in TCRdb shows in-frame clones only, minus some. The profile covers around 55,000 clones, none occurring a single time. Study-level findings and limits: Repertoire-complication correlations in CVID were limited by patient heterogeneity. T cell subpopulation sequencing would be needed to explain CVID clonality. Common variable immunodeficiency TCR beta sequences reportedly had fewer deletions and N-nucleotide insertions.

Trimming removed 4 bases at V and 2 bases at J, with 12 bases between. This CDR3 region has 15 residues. Germline loops: CDR1 MDHEN, CDR2 SYDVKM. The TCR originated in a person aged 18 to 70 in good health. This chain connects TRBV28 to TRBJ1-5; no firm D call. The sample taken for sequencing was peripheral blood mononuclear cells. The CDR3 sequence: CASSYMTRGNQPQHF. The sequenced CDR3 bases are TGTGCCAGCAGTTATATGACAAGGGGCAATCAGCCC.